The clone carrying this TCR beta chain came up a few times. Antigen specificity is unknown. These data belong to a study of cytomegalovirus exposure and HLA in healthy donors. Study-level information: Of about 390 genotyped donors, around 86% grouped in the Caucasian-associated ancestry cluster. Overall study results and limits: Researchers reportedly found TCR beta sequences accurately predicted most subjects' HLA-A and HLA-B alleles.

Both 60 Vbeta primers and 13 Jbeta primers went into the PCR. Sequencing was performed with immunoSEQ multiplex PCR; in TCRdb, only in-frame clones are kept and a portion is missing. The table shows approximately 100,000 clones, with roughly 77% occurring only once. The specimen sequenced was PBMCs. This receptor was taken from a woman aged 18-35 years in good health and CMV-seropositive.

CDR3 region: CATGQRLTGELFF. The CDR3 DNA sequence: TGTGCCACAGGACAGCGATTAACCGGGGAGCTGTTTTTT. The rearrangement joins TRBV13 to TRBJ2-2; D is perhaps TRBD1 (6 bases). Trimming took off 10 bases at V and 5 bases at J, with 14 bases between the two ends. This CDR3 has 13 amino acids. Germline values: CDR1 PRHDT, CDR2 FYEKMQ (reference sequence).